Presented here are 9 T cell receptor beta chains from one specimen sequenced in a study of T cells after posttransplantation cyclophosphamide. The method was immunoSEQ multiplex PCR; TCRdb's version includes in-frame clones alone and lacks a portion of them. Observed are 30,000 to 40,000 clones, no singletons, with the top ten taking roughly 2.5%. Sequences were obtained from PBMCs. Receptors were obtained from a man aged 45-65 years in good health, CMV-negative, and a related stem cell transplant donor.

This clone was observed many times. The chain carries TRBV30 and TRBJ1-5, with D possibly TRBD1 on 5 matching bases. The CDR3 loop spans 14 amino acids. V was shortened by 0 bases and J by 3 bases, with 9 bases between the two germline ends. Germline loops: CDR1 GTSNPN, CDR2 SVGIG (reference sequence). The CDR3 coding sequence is TGTGCCTGGAGTGTCAGGGCGCACAATCAGCCCCAGCATTTT. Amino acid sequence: CAWSVRAHNQPQHF.

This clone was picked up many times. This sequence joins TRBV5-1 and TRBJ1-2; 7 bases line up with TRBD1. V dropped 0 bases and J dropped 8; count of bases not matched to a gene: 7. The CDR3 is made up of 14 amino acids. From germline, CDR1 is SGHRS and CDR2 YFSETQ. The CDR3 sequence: CASSLEGQGGGYTF. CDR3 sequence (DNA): TGCGCCAGCAGCTTGGAGGGCCAGGGGGGCGGCTACACCTTC.

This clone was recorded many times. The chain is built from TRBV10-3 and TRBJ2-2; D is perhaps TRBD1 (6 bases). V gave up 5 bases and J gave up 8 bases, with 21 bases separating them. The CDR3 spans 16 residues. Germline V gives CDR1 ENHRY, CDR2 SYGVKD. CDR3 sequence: CAISTGKMTARGELFF. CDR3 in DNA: TGTGCCATCAGTACAGGGAAGATGACAGCCCGGGGGGAGCTGTTTTTT.

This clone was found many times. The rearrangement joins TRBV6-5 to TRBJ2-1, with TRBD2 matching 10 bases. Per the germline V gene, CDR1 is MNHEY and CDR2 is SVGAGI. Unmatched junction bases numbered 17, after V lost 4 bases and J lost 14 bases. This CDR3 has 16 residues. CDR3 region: CASSSFPPAGGTFEFF. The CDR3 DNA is TGTGCCAGCAGTTCCTTTCCCCCAGCGGGAGGGACATTTGAGTTCTTC.

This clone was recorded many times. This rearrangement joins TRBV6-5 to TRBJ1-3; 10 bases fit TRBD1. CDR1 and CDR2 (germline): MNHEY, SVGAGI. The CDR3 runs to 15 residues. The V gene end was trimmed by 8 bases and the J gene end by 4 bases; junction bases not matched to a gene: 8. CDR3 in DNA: TGTGCCAGCTCGCGACAGGGGGCTCTCGGAAACACCATATATTTT. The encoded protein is CASSRQGALGNTIYF.

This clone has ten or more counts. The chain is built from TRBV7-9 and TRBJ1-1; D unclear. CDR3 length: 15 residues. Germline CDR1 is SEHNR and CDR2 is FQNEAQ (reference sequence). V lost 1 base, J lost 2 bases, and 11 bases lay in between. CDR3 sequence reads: CASSLVSAGNTEAFF. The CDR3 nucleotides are TGTGCCAGCAGCTTAGTCTCCGCGGGAAACACTGAAGCTTTCTTT.

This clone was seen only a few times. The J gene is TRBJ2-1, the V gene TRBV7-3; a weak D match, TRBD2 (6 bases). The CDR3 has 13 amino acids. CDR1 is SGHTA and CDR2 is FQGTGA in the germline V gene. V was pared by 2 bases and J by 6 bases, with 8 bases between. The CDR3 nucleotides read TGTGCCAGCAGCTTACAGGGAGGCAATGAGCAGTTCTTC. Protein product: CASSLQGGNEQFF.

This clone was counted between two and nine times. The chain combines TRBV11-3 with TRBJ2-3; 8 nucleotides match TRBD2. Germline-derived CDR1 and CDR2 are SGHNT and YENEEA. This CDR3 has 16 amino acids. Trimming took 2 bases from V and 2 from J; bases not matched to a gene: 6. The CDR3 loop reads CASSLQAGAFTDTQYF. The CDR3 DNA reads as TGTGCCAGCAGCTTACAAGCGGGAGCCTTCACAGATACGCAGTATTTT.

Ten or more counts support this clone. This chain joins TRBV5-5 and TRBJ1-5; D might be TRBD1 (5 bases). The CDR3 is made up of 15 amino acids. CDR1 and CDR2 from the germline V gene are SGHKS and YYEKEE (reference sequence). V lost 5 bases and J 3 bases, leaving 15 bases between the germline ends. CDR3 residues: CASSTYGGSNQPQHF. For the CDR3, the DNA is TGTGCCAGCAGTACCTACGGGGGATCCAATCAGCCCCAGCATTTT.